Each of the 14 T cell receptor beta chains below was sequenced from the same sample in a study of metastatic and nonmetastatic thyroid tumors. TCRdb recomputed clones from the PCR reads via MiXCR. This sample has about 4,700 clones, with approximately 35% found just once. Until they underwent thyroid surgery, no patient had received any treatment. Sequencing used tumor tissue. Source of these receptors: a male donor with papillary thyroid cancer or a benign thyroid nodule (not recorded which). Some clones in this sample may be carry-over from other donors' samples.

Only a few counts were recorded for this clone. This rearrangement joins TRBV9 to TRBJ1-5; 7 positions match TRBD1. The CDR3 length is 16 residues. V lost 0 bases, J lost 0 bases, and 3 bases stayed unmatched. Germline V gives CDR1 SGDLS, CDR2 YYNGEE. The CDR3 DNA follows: TGTGCCAGCAGCGTAGGGTGGGACAGTAGCAATCAGCCCCAGCATTTT. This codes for CASSVGWDSSNQPQHF.

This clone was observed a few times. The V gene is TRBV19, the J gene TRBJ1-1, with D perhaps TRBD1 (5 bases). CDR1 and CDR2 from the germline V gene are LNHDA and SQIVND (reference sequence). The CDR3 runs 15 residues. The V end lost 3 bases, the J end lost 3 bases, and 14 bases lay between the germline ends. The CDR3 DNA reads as TGTGCCAGTAGTATCCCGAACCGCAGGGACACTGAAGCTTTCTTT. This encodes CASSIPNRRDTEAFF.

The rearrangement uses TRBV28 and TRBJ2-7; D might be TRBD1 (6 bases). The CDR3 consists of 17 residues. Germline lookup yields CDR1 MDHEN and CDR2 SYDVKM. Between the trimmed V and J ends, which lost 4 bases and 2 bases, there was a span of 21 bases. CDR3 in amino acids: CASSSFLFSDRTYEQYF. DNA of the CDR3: TGTGCCAGCAGTTCATTTTTATTCTCGGACAGAACCTACGAGCAGTACTTC. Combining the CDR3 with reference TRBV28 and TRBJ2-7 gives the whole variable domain DVKVTQSSRYLVKRTGEKVFLECVQDMDHENMFWYRQDPGLGLRLIYFSYDVKMKEKGDIPEGYSVSREKKERFSLILESASTNQTSMYLCASSSFLFSDRTYEQYFGPGTRLTVT.

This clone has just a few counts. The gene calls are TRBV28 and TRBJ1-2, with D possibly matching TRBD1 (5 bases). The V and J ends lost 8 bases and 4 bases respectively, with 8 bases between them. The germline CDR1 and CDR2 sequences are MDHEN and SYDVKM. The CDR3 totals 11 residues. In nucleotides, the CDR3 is TGTGCCAGCGCAGGGCCCTATGGCTACACCTTC. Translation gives CASAGPYGYTF.

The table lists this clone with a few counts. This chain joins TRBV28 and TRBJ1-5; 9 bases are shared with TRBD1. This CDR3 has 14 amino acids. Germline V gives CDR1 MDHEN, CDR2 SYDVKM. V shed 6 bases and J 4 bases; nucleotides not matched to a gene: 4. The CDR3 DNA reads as TGTGCCAGCAGCTGGACAGGGGAAAATCAGCCCCAGCATTTT. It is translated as CASSWTGENQPQHF.

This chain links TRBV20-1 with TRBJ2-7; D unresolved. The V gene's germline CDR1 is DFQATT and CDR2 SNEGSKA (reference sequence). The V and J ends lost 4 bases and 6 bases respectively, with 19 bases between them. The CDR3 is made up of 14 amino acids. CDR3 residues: CSATSPTQNLEQYF. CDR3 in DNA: TGCAGTGCTACTTCCCCCACACAGAATCTCGAGCAGTACTTC.

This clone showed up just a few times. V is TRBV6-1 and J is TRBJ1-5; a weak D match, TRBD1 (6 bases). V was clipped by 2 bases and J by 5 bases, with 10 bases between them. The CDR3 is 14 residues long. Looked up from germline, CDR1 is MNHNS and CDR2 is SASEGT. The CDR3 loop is CASSERGSDQPQHF. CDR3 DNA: TGTGCCAGCAGTGAAAGGGGGTCAGATCAGCCCCAGCATTTT.

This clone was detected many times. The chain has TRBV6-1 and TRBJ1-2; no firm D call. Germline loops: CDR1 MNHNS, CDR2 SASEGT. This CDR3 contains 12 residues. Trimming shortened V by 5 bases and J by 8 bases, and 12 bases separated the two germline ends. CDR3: CASSPRGFGYTF. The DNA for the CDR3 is TGTGCCAGCAGTCCCCGAGGGTTCGGCTACACCTTC.

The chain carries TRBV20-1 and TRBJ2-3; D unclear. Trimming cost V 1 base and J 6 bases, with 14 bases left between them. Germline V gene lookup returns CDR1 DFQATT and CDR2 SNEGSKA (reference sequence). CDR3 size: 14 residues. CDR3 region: CSARGFALGDTQYF. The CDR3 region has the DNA TGCAGTGCTAGAGGGTTCGCACTGGGGGATACGCAGTATTTT.

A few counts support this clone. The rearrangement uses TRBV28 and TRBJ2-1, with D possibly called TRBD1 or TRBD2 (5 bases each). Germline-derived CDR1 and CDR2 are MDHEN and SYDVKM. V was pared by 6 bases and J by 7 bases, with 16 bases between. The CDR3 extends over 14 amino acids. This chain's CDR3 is CASRRGRDLNEQFF. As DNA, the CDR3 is TGTGCCAGCAGGAGGGGCAGGGATCTAAATGAGCAGTTCTTC.

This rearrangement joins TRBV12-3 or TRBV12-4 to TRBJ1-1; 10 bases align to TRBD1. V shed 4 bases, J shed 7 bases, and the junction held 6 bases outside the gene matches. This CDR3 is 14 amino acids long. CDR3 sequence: CASSSTGTGVEAFF. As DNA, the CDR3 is TGTGCCAGCAGTTCAACCGGGACAGGGGTTGAAGCTTTCTTT.

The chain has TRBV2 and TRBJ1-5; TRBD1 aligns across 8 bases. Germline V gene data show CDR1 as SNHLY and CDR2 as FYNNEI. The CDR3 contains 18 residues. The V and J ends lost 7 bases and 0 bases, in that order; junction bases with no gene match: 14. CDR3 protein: CASTSGGAGTYSNQPQHF. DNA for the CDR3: TGTGCCAGCACCTCAGGGGGCGCGGGGACTTATAGCAATCAGCCCCAGCATTTT.

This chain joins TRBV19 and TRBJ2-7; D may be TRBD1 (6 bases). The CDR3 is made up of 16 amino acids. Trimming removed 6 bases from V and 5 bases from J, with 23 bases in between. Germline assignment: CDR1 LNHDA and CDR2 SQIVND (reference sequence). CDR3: CASSADRRRVVHEQYF. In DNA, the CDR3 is TGTGCCAGTAGCGCCGACAGGAGGAGAGTGGTGCACGAGCAGTACTTC. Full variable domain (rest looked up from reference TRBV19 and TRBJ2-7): DGGITQSPKYLFRKEGQNVTLSCEQNLNHDAMYWYRQDPGQGLRLIYYSQIVNDFQKGDIAEGYSVSREKKESFPLTVTSAQKNPTAFYLCASSADRRRVVHEQYFGPGTRLTVT.

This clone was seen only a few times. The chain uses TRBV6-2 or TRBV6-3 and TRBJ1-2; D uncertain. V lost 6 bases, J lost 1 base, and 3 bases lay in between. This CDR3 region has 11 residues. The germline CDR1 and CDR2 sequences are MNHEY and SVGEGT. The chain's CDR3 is CASSFNYGYTF. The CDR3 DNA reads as TGTGCCAGCAGCTTTAACTATGGCTACACCTTC.